The 7 T cell receptor beta chains below come from one sample, sequenced in a study of blood T cell repertoires in COVID-19. Libraries were prepared by immunoSEQ multiplex PCR; TCRdb keeps only in-frame clonotypes and omits some of them. This table has about 250,000 clones, about 90% appearing once. Sequencing input: PBMCs or T cells enriched from blood (not recorded which). These receptors all stem from a woman between 40 and 55 years old who had been exposed to COVID-19.

As concerns this clone: A read error may account for a junction end that differs from germline. The J gene is TRBJ1-3, the V gene TRBV5-1, with D hard to call. The CDR3 has 14 residues. Germline CDR1 is SGHRS and CDR2 is YFSETQ. The CDR3 loop reads CASATGVTGNTIYF. The CDR3 DNA sequence: TGTGCCAGTGCCACGGGTGTTACTGGAAACACCATATATTTT.

This clone was picked up one time. V usage is TRBV3-1 (or the pseudogene TRBV3-2) and J usage is TRBJ2-1; 7 bases map to TRBD1. The V segment lost 3 bases and the J segment 6 bases; nucleotides outside the gene matches: 14. This CDR3 has 17 amino acids. Germline CDR1 LGHDT, CDR2 YNNKEL (reference sequence). The chain's CDR3 is CASSHSLGGSPSNEQFF. The DNA of the CDR3 is TGTGCCAGCAGCCACTCTTTAGGGGGCTCCCCTAGCAATGAGCAGTTCTTC.

The chain couples TRBV18 to TRBJ2-1; D is undetermined. V lost 0 bases and J lost 4, with 7 bases in between. The CDR3 extends over 14 amino acids. The germline V gene has CDR1 KGHSH and CDR2 LQKENI. This CDR3 is CASSPPSRYNEQFF. CDR3 DNA sequence: TGTGCCAGCTCACCACCGAGCCGGTACAATGAGCAGTTCTTC.

The chain employs TRBV7-2 and TRBJ1-4; a weak D match, TRBD1 (6 bases). The CDR3 totals 13 residues. The V and J ends lost 1 base and 8 bases respectively, with 8 bases between them. Germline V lookup: CDR1 SGHTA, CDR2 FQGNSA. CDR3 residues: CASSLGDKEKLFF. The DNA of the CDR3 is TGTGCCAGCAGCTTAGGGGACAAAGAAAAACTGTTTTTT.

The chain joins TRBV7-9 to TRBJ2-7; D is possibly TRBD2 (6 bases). V was shortened by 1 base and J by 6 bases, with 19 bases between the two germline ends. Germline loops: CDR1 SEHNR, CDR2 FQNEAQ (reference sequence). The CDR3 sequence is 16 residues long. The CDR3: CASSLDLGGRAPEQYF. The DNA for the CDR3 is TGTGCCAGCAGCTTAGATCTCGGGGGACGGGCACCCGAGCAGTACTTC.

This chain links TRBV18 with TRBJ1-1; the D is unclear. The ends were cut back, 3 bases at V and 1 base at J, with 9 bases in the middle. The CDR3 length is 14 residues. Germline values: CDR1 KGHSH, CDR2 LQKENI. As DNA, the CDR3 is TGTGCCAGCTCACCTGGCCAGGAGAACACTGAAGCTTTCTTT. Protein product: CASSPGQENTEAFF.

This chain connects TRBV28 to TRBJ1-6; no reliable D call. Germline CDR1 MDHEN, CDR2 SYDVKM. This CDR3 has 15 amino acids. V was shortened by 4 bases and J by 4 bases, with 11 bases between the two germline ends. CDR3 in amino acids: CASSWEGRYNSPLHF. The CDR3 nucleotides are TGTGCCAGCAGTTGGGAAGGGAGATATAATTCACCCCTCCACTTT.